This passage covers 30 T cell receptor beta chains from one sample sequenced in a study of T cells in pancreatic ductal adenocarcinoma. Selected pancreatic ductal adenocarcinoma patients had undergone surgery without neoadjuvant therapy. Clones were read by immunoSEQ multiplex PCR, and TCRdb kept only the in-frame ones, dropping some. The table has under 6,500 clones, approximately 68% seen once. The sequencing input was pancreatic tumor tissue. The source is a human donor with pancreatic ductal adenocarcinoma.

The gene calls are TRBV4-3 and TRBJ2-2; tentative D call: TRBD2 (5 bases). Germline V CDR1 and CDR2: LGHNA, YSLEER. The CDR3 length is 17 residues. Trimming removed 0 bases from V and 2 bases from J, with 13 bases in between. CDR3 region: CASSQDYGGSNTGELFF. Here the CDR3 DNA reads TGCGCCAGCAGCCAAGATTATGGCGGGTCCAACACCGGGGAGCTGTTTTTT.

The V call is TRBV27, the J call TRBJ2-7; 9 bases match TRBD1. The V gene's germline CDR1 is MNHEY and CDR2 SMNVEV (reference sequence). This CDR3 comprises 14 residues. Unmatched junction bases numbered 5, after V lost 1 base and J lost 7 bases. Here the CDR3 reads CASSLFGTGIEQYF. As DNA, the CDR3 is TGTGCCAGCAGTTTATTTGGGACAGGGATAGAGCAGTACTTC.

This rearrangement joins TRBV5-6 to TRBJ2-2; 7 positions agree with TRBD1. This CDR3 has 15 amino acids. With 4 bases clipped from V and 2 bases from J, the junction kept 5 bases outside the gene matches. Germline V gene data show CDR1 as SGHDT and CDR2 as YYEEEE. CDR3 nucleotide sequence: TGTGCCAGCAGCGTGGGACAGACTAACACCGGGGAGCTGTTTTTT. This translates into CASSVGQTNTGELFF.

The V and J genes are TRBV9 and TRBJ2-5, with 9 nucleotides matching TRBD2. V shed 4 bases and J 0 bases; nucleotides not matched to a gene: 7. CDR1 SGDLS and CDR2 YYNGEE come from the germline V gene. This CDR3 is built from 16 residues. Here the CDR3 reads CASSPTSGMYQETQYF. The CDR3 bases are TGTGCCAGCAGCCCGACTAGCGGAATGTACCAAGAGACCCAGTACTTC.

CDR3 amino acids: CATLRDSYGYTF. DNA of the CDR3: TGCGCCACCCTCCGGGACAGCTATGGCTACACCTTC. The chain combines TRBV10-2 with TRBJ1-2; TRBD1 agrees at 7 bases. The CDR3 covers 12 residues. V trimming: 10 bases; J trimming: 4 bases; junction bases outside the gene matches: 6. Germline V gives CDR1 WSHSY, CDR2 SAAADI.

This clone was counted a few times. This chain uses TRBV2 with TRBJ1-6; unclear D gene. V lost 6 bases and J 0 bases, leaving 6 bases between the germline ends. Germline CDR1 SNHLY, CDR2 FYNNEI. CDR3 length: 14 amino acids. In DNA, the CDR3 is TGTGCCAGCAGGGTAGACTCCTATAATTCACCCCTCCACTTT. It translates to CASRVDSYNSPLHF.

J is TRBJ2-5 and V is TRBV19; TRBD1 is a possible D gene (6 bases). V was trimmed by 4 bases and J by 3 bases, leaving 9 bases between them. The CDR3 totals 13 residues. CDR1 and CDR2 from the germline V gene are LNHDA and SQIVND (reference sequence). The CDR3 region is CASSKGQKETQYF. The CDR3 nucleotides are TGTGCCAGTAGTAAAGGACAGAAAGAGACCCAGTACTTC. The variable domain in full, completed from reference TRBV19 and TRBJ2-5, reads DGGITQSPKYLFRKEGQNVTLSCEQNLNHDAMYWYRQDPGQGLRLIYYSQIVNDFQKGDIAEGYSVSREKKESFPLTVTSAQKNPTAFYLCASSKGQKETQYFGPGTRLLVL.

This clone was seen more than once but under ten times. The rearrangement joins TRBV6-6 to TRBJ2-7; 9 positions agree with TRBD1. The CDR3 loop spans 14 amino acids. Germline loops: CDR1 MNHNY, CDR2 SVGAGI (reference sequence). The ends lost 6 bases at V and 2 bases at J; junction bases unmatched: 5. CDR3 nucleotides: TGTGCCAGCAGGTCAGGACAGGGGACCTACGAGCAGTACTTC. Translation: CASRSGQGTYEQYF.

The table lists this clone with a few counts. This sequence joins TRBV28 and TRBJ1-5; D is uncertain. With 6 bases removed from V and 0 bases from J, the gap between germline ends came to 12 bases. Germline V gene sequence: CDR1 MDHEN, CDR2 SYDVKM. The CDR3 contains 15 residues. In DNA form, the CDR3 reads TGTGCCAGCAGCCGAGGGCCAGATAGCAATCAGCCCCAGCATTTT. Translating it yields CASSRGPDSNQPQHF.

This chain joins TRBV19 and TRBJ2-7; TRBD1 aligns across 11 bases. V dropped 5 bases and J dropped 6; count of bases not matched to a gene: 6. CDR3 size: 14 residues. The germline CDR1 and CDR2 sequences are LNHDA and SQIVND (reference sequence). CDR3 sequence: CASSVAGTGGEQYF. The CDR3 DNA reads TGTGCCAGTAGTGTAGCCGGGACAGGGGGCGAGCAGTACTTC.

J is TRBJ1-1 and V is TRBV5-1; 9 bases align to TRBD1. This CDR3 spans 13 amino acids. Trimming took 4 bases from V and 8 from J; bases not matched to a gene: 6. CDR1 and CDR2 (germline): SGHRS, YFSETQ. The CDR3 reads CASSQMTGGEAFF. The CDR3 DNA reads TGCGCCAGCAGCCAAATGACAGGGGGGGAAGCTTTCTTT.

V and J are TRBV18 and TRBJ2-3; TRBD2 matches 10 bases. Germline CDR1 reads KGHSH; CDR2 reads LQKENI. The CDR3 sequence is 18 residues long. V was clipped by 1 base and J by 1 base; unmatched bases: 8. The CDR3 region is CASSPLRTSGAGTDTQYF. Written as DNA, the CDR3 is TGTGCCAGCTCACCACTTAGGACTAGCGGAGCAGGCACAGATACGCAGTATTTT.

This clone has just a few counts. The chain carries TRBV7-7 and TRBJ2-1, with 10 bases identical to TRBD1. The CDR3 is 15 amino acids. Germline CDR1 and CDR2: SSHAT and FNYEAQ (reference sequence). V was clipped by 2 bases and J by 9 bases; unmatched bases: 7. CDR3 nucleotides: TGTGCCAGCAGCTTAATGGGGGGACAGGGGAGTGAGCAGTTCTTC. It encodes CASSLMGGQGSEQFF.

V and J are TRBV7-3 and TRBJ2-4; a weak D match, TRBD2 (5 bases). The CDR3 is 14 amino acids. V lost 0 bases, J lost 9 bases, and 12 bases lay in between. CDR1 and CDR2 (germline): SGHTA, FQGTGA. CDR3 residues: CASSLTGGSSIQYF. The CDR3 region has the DNA TGTGCCAGCAGCTTAACCGGAGGAAGTAGCATTCAGTACTTC.

This rearrangement joins TRBV7-2 to TRBJ1-1; TRBD1 might be the D (5 bases). Between the trimmed V and J ends, which lost 4 bases and 9 bases, there was a span of 9 bases. The CDR3 is 11 amino acids. Germline-derived CDR1 and CDR2 are SGHTA and FQGNSA. The CDR3 DNA follows: TGTGCCAGCAGCTCCAGGGTTCAAGCTTTCTTT. This encodes CASSSRVQAFF.

This chain links TRBV27 with TRBJ2-7; TRBD1 matches 9 bases. The V gene end was trimmed by 1 base and the J gene end by 5 bases; junction bases not matched to a gene: 6. The CDR3 runs 15 residues. Looked up from germline, CDR1 is MNHEY and CDR2 is SMNVEV (reference sequence). The CDR3 region has the DNA TGTGCCAGCAGTTTATTTAGGGACAGGGTCCACGAGCAGTACTTC. Translated, it gives CASSLFRDRVHEQYF.

This clone appeared once. This sequence joins TRBV29-1 and TRBJ2-5; 11 positions match TRBD2. V was clipped by 6 bases and J by 7 bases; unmatched bases: 7. CDR3 length: 13 amino acids. In germline, CDR1 is SQVTM, CDR2 ANQGSEA. The CDR3 DNA is TGCAGCGTGGTCCTAGCGGGGGGCGGGACCCAGTACTTC. Translation: CSVVLAGGGTQYF.

As for this clone: Other DNA variants within this sample encode the same CDR3. The V gene is TRBV11-2, the J gene TRBJ2-7; D perhaps matches TRBD1 (6 bases). CDR3 length: 16 amino acids. Deletions cut 1 base from V and 0 bases from J, with 13 bases between. Germline V CDR1 and CDR2: SGHAT, FQNNGV. The DNA for the CDR3 is TGTGCCAGCAGCTTAGTTGCTGGCAGGGGCTCCTACGAGCAGTACTTC. Amino acids: CASSLVAGRGSYEQYF.

V is TRBV7-2 and J is TRBJ2-7; 12 bases are shared with TRBD2. The ends lost 5 bases at V and 4 bases at J; junction bases unmatched: 3. The V gene's germline CDR1 is SGHTA and CDR2 FQGNSA. The CDR3 consists of 14 residues. Here the CDR3 DNA reads TGTGCCAGCAGCGTAACTAGCGGGGGGTACGAGCAGTACTTC. Translating gives CASSVTSGGYEQYF.

The chain combines TRBV14 with TRBJ2-5; D might be TRBD2 (6 bases). V was trimmed by 1 base and J by 5 bases, leaving 8 bases between them. Germline V gene lookup returns CDR1 SGHDN and CDR2 FVKESK. The CDR3 extends over 13 amino acids. CDR3 amino acids: CASSQAGGETQYF. As DNA, the CDR3 is TGTGCCAGCAGCCAAGCTGGAGGGGAGACCCAGTACTTC.

CDR3 region: CASSFKRVTNYGYTF. For the CDR3, the DNA is TGTGCCAGCAGTTTTAAACGGGTAACTAACTATGGCTACACCTTC. V usage is TRBV28 and J usage is TRBJ1-2; no reliable D call. The CDR3 is made up of 15 amino acids. V lost 3 bases and J lost 0, with 11 bases in between. Germline CDR1 reads MDHEN; CDR2 reads SYDVKM.

This clone was found a few times. This sequence joins TRBV28 and TRBJ1-5; 9 bases match TRBD1. Unmatched junction bases numbered 5, after V lost 2 bases and J lost 3 bases. This CDR3 comprises 16 residues. CDR1 and CDR2 from the germline V gene are MDHEN and SYDVKM. The CDR3 is CASSLNTGGDNQPQHF. For the CDR3, the DNA is TGTGCCAGCAGTTTAAACACAGGGGGCGACAATCAGCCCCAGCATTTT.

As DNA, the CDR3 is TGTGCCAGCAGCTTAGCCTTGCGGGGGGTACTTTACGAGCAGTACTTC. It translates to CASSLALRGVLYEQYF. The V gene is TRBV7-2, the J gene TRBJ2-7; 8 nucleotides align to TRBD2. V lost 0 bases and J lost 4; bases outside the gene matches: 8. Germline CDR1 is SGHTA and CDR2 is FQGNSA. This CDR3 is 16 amino acids long. Full variable domain (remainder filled in from reference TRBV7-2 and TRBJ2-7): GAGVSQSPSNKVTEKGKDVELRCDPISGHTALYWYRQSLGQGLEFLIYFQGNSAPDKSGLPSDRFSAERTGGSVSTLTIQRTQQEDSAVYLCASSLALRGVLYEQYFGPGTRLTVT.

The chain is built from TRBV28 and TRBJ1-4; maybe TRBD1 (5 bases). This CDR3 is built from 15 residues. Per germline, CDR1 MDHEN and CDR2 SYDVKM. V dropped 1 base and J dropped 6 bases, with 12 bases sitting between them. CDR3 sequence reads: CASSLSGRVHEKLFF. Written as DNA, the CDR3 is TGTGCCAGCAGTTTATCGGGCAGGGTACATGAAAAACTGTTTTTT.

CDR3 sequence: CASSLEGVTNYGYTF. The CDR3 DNA follows: TGTGCCAGCAGTTTAGAGGGGGTAACTAACTATGGCTACACCTTC. This chain joins TRBV28 and TRBJ1-2, with D perhaps matching TRBD1 (6 bases). The ends were cut back, 2 bases at V and 0 bases at J, with 10 bases in the middle. The CDR3 is 15 residues long. The germline V gene has CDR1 MDHEN and CDR2 SYDVKM.

The chain employs TRBV6-5 and TRBJ1-3; a possible D gene is TRBD1 (5 bases). The germline V gene has CDR1 MNHEY and CDR2 SVGAGI. V lost 5 bases and J lost 4, with 9 bases in between. The CDR3 runs 13 residues. CDR3 residues: CASSRTGGNTIYF. The CDR3 coding sequence is TGTGCCAGCAGTCGCACAGGAGGAAACACCATATATTTT.

As DNA, the CDR3 is TGTGCCTGGACCCAGGGCGTTAGCTCTGGAAACACCATATATTTT. Translated: CAWTQGVSSGNTIYF. The J gene is TRBJ1-3, the V gene TRBV30, with a possible D match to TRBD1 (5 bases). Per the germline V gene, CDR1 is GTSNPN and CDR2 is SVGIG (reference sequence). The V and J ends lost 4 bases and 0 bases respectively, with 13 bases between them. The CDR3 extends over 15 amino acids.

V is TRBV9 and J is TRBJ1-2; D uncertain. Germline V gene lookup returns CDR1 SGDLS and CDR2 YYNGEE. This CDR3 comprises 16 residues. V gave up 4 bases and J gave up 0 bases, with 16 bases separating them. DNA of the CDR3: TGTGCCAGCAGCCTCACCCCGGAGGGAACTAACTATGGCTACACCTTC. Amino acid sequence: CASSLTPEGTNYGYTF.

The genes are TRBV7-9 and TRBJ2-7; D possibly corresponds to TRBD1 (6 bases). V lost 2 bases to trimming and J lost 4 bases, with 12 bases between them. The CDR3 length is 14 residues. Germline-derived CDR1 and CDR2 are SEHNR and FQNEAQ (reference sequence). The CDR3 nucleotides read TGTGCCAGCAGCTTACCAGGGGCCGTATACGAGCAGTACTTC. Residues: CASSLPGAVYEQYF.

The chain couples TRBV5-1 to TRBJ2-5; 7 bases align to TRBD2. The V gene end was trimmed by 4 bases and the J gene end by 4 bases; junction bases not matched to a gene: 7. CDR1 and CDR2 from the germline V gene are SGHRS and YFSETQ. CDR3 length: 14 residues. Here the CDR3 reads CASSREARGETQYF. The CDR3 region has the DNA TGCGCCAGCAGCCGGGAGGCTAGAGGAGAGACCCAGTACTTC. The full variable domain, its missing parts supplied by reference TRBV5-1 and TRBJ2-5, is KAGVTQTPRYLIKTRGQQVTLSCSPISGHRSVSWYQQTPGQGLQFLFEYFSETQRNKGNFPGRFSGRQFSNSRSEMNVSTLELGDSALYLCASSREARGETQYFGPGTRLLVL.